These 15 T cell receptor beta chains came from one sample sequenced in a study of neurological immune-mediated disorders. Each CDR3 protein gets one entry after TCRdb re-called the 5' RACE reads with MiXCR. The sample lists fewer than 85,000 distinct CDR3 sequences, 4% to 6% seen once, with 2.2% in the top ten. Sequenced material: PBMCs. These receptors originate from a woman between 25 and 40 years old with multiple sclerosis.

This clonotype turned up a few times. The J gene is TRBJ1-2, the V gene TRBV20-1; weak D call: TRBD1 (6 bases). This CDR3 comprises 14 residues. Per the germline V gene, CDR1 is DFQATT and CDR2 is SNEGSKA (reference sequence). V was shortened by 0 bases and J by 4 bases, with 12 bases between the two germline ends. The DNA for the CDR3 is TGCAGTGCTAGAGAGACGACAGGCGGCTATGGCTACACCTTC. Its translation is CSARETTGGYGYTF.

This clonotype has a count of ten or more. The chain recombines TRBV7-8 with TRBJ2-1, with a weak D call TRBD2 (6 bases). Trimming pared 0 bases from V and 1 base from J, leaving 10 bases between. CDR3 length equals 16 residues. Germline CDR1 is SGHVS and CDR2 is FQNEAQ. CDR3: CASSLARGISYNEQFF. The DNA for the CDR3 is TGTGCCAGCAGCTTAGCCCGCGGGATATCCTACAATGAGCAGTTCTTC.

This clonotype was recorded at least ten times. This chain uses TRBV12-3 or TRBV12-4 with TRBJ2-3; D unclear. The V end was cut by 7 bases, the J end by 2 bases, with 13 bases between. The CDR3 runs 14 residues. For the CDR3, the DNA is TGTGCCAGCACCCCAGCCGGATACACAGATACGCAGTATTTT. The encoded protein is CASTPAGYTDTQYF.

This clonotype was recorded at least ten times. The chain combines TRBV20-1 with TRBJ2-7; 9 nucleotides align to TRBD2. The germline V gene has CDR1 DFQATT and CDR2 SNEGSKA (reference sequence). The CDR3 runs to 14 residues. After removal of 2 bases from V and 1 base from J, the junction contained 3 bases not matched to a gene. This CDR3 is CSARPSGASYEQYF. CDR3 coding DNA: TGCAGTGCTAGACCTAGCGGGGCATCCTACGAGCAGTACTTC.

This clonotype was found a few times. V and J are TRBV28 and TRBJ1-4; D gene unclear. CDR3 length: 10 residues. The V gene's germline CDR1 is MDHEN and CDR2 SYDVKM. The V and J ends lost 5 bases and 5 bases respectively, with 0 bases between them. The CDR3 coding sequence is TGTGCCAGCAGTAATGAAAAACTGTTTTTT. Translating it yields CASSNEKLFF.

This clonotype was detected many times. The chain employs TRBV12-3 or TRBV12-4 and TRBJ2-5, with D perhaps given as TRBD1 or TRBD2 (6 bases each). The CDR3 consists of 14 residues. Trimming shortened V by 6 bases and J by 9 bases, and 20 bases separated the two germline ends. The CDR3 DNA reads TGTGCCAGCAGCCTGGGCCGGGGGCCAATATCCCAGTACTTC. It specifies CASSLGRGPISQYF.

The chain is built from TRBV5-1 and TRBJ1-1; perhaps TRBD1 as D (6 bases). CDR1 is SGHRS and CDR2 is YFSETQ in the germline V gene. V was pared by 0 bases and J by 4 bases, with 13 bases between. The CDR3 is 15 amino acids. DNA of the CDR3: TGCGCCAGCAGCTTGGCTTCAGGGGCCGGCACTGAAGCTTTCTTT. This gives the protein CASSLASGAGTEAFF.

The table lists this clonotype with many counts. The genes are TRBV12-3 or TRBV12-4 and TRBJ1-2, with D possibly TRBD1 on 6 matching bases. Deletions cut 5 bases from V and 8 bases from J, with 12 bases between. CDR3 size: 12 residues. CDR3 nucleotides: TGTGCCAGCAGTCTGGGACAACGGGGCTACACCTTC. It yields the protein CASSLGQRGYTF.

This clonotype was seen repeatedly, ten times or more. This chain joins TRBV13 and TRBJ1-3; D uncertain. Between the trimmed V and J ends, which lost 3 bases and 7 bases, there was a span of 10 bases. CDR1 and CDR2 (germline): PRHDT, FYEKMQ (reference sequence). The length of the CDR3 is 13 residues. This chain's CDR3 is CASSFALENTIYF. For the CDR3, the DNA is TGTGCCAGCAGCTTCGCCCTGGAGAACACCATATATTTT.

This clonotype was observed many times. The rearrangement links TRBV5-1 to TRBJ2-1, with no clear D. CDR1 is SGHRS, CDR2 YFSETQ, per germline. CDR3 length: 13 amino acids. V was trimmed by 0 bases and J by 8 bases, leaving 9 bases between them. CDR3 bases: TGCGCCAGCAGCTTGGACGGTGGTGATGAGCAGTTCTTC. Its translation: CASSLDGGDEQFF.

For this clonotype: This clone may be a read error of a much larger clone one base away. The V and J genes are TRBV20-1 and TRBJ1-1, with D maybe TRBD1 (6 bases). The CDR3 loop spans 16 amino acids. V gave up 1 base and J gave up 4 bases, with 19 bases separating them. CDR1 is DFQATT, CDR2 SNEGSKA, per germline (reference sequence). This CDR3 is CSARAITGLVGTEAFF. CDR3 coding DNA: TGCAGTGCTAGAGCGATTACAGGGTTAGTCGGCACTGAAGCTTTCTTT.

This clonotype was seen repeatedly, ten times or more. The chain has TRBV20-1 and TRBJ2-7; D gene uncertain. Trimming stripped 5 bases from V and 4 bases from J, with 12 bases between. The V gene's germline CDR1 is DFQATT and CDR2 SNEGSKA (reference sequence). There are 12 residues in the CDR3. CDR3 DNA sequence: TGCAGTGCTTTGCTTTATGATTACGAGCAGTACTTC. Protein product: CSALLYDYEQYF.

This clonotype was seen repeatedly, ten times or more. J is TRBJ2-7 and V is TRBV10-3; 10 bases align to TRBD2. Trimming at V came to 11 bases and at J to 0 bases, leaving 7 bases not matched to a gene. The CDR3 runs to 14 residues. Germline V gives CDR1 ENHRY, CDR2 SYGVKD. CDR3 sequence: CAAYSGGSSYEQYV. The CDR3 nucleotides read TGTGCCGCATATAGCGGGGGGAGCTCCTACGAGCAGTACGTC.

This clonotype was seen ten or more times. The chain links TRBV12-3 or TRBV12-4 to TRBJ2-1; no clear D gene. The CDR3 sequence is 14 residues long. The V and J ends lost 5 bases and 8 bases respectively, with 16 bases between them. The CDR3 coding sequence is TGTGCCAGCAGTCCCAAACGGGTGCTCTATGAGCAGTTCTTC. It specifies CASSPKRVLYEQFF.

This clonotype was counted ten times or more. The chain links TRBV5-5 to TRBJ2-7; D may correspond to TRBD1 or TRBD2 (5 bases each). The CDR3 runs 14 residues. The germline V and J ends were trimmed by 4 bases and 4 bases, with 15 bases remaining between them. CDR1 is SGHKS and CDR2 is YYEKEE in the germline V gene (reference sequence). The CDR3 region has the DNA TGTGCCAGCAGCGTAGGACTCGGGGCTTACGAGCAGTACTTC. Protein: CASSVGLGAYEQYF. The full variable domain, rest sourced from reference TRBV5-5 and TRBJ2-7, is DAGVTQSPTHLIKTRGQQVTLRCSPISGHKSVSWYQQVLGQGPQFIFQYYEKEERGRGNFPDRFSARQFPNYSSELNVNALLLGDSALYLCASSVGLGAYEQYFGPGTRLTVT.